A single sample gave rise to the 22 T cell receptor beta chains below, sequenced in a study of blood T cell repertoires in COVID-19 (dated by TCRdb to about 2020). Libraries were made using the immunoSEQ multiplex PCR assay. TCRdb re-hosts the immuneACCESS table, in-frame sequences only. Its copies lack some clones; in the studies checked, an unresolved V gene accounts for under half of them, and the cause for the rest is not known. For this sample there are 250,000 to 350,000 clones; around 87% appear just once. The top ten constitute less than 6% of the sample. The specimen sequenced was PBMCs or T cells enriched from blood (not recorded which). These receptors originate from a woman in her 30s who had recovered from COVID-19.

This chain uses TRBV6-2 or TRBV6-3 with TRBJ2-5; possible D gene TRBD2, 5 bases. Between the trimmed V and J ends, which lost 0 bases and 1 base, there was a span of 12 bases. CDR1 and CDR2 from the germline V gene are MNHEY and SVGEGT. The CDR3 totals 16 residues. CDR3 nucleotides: TGTGCCAGCAGTTACTCGGGCGTGGGAGCCCAAGAGACCCAGTACTTC. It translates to CASSYSGVGAQETQYF.

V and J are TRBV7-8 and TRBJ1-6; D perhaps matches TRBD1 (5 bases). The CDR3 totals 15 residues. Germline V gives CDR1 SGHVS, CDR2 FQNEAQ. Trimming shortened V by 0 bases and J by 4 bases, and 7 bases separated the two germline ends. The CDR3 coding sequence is TGTGCCAGCAGCTTAGCGGGACTTTATAATTCACCCCTCCACTTT. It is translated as CASSLAGLYNSPLHF.

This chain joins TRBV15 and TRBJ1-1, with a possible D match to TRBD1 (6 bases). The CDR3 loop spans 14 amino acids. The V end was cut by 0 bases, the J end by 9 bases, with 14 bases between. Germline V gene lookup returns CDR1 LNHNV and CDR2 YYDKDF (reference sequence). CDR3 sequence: CATSRDTPGDKAFF. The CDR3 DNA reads TGTGCCACCAGCAGAGATACCCCAGGGGATAAAGCTTTCTTT. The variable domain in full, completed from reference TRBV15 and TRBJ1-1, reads DAMVIQNPRYQVTQFGKPVTLSCSQTLNHNVMYWYQQKSSQAPKLLFHYYDKDFNNEADTPDNFQSRRPNTSFCFLDIRSPGLGDTAMYLCATSRDTPGDKAFFGQGTRLTVV.

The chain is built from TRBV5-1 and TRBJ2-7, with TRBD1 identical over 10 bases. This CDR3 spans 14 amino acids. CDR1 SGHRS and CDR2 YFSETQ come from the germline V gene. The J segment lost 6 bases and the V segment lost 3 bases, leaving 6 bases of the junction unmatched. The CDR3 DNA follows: TGCGCCAGCAGCTCCCGACAGGGGGCTGCCGAGCAGTACTTC. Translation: CASSSRQGAAEQYF.

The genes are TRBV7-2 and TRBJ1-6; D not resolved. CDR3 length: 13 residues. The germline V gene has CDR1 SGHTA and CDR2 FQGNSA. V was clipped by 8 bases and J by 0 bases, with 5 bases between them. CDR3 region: CASHSSYNSPLHF. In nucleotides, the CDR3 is TGTGCCAGCCACAGCTCCTATAATTCACCCCTCCACTTT.

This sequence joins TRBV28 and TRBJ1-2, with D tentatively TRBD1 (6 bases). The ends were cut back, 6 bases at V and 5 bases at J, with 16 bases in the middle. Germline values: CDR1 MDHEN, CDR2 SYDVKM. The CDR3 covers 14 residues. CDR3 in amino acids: CASRQNRVWYGYTF. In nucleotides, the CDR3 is TGTGCCAGCAGACAAAACAGGGTATGGTATGGCTACACCTTC.

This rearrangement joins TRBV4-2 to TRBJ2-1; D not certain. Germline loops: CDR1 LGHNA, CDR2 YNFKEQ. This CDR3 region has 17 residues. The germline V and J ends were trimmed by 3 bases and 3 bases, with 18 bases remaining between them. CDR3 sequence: CASSQSQIEVVYNEQFF. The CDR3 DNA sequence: TGTGCCAGCAGCCAGTCCCAGATAGAGGTGGTCTACAATGAGCAGTTCTTC.

CDR3 in amino acids: CASSSQGFFGEQYF. For the CDR3, the DNA is TGTGCCAGCAGCTCTCAGGGTTTCTTCGGAGAGCAGTACTTC. The chain is built from TRBV5-4 and TRBJ2-7; a possible D gene is TRBD1 (5 bases). Trimming stripped 3 bases from V and 7 bases from J, with 17 bases between. Germline CDR1 and CDR2: SGHNT and YYREEE (reference sequence). The CDR3 loop spans 14 amino acids.

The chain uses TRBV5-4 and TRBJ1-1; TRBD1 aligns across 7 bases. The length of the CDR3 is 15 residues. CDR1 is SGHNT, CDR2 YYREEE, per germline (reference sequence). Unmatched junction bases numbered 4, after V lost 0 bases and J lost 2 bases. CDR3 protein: CASSLARQGNTEAFF. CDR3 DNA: TGTGCCAGCAGCTTGGCGAGACAGGGTAACACTGAAGCTTTCTTT.

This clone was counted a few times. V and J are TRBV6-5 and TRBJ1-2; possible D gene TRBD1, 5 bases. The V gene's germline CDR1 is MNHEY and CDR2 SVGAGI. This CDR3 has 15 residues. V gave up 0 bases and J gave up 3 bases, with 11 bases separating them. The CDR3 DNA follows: TGTGCCAGCAGTTACTCGTTCACGGGGGACTATGGCTACACCTTC. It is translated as CASSYSFTGDYGYTF.

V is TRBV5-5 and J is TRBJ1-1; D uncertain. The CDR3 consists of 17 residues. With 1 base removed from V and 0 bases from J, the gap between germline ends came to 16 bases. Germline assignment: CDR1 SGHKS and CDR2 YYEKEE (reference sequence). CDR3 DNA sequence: TGTGCCAGCAGCTTGACAGCATATACCCTCATGAACACTGAAGCTTTCTTT. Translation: CASSLTAYTLMNTEAFF. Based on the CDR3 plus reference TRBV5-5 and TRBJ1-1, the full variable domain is DAGVTQSPTHLIKTRGQQVTLRCSPISGHKSVSWYQQVLGQGPQFIFQYYEKEERGRGNFPDRFSARQFPNYSSELNVNALLLGDSALYLCASSLTAYTLMNTEAFFGQGTRLTVV.

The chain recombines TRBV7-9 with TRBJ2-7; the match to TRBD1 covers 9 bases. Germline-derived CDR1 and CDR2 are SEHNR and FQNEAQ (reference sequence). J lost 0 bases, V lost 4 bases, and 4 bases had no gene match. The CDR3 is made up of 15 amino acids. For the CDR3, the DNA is TGTGCCAGCAGCTCCGGACAGGGGTTCTCCTACGAGCAGTACTTC. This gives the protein CASSSGQGFSYEQYF.

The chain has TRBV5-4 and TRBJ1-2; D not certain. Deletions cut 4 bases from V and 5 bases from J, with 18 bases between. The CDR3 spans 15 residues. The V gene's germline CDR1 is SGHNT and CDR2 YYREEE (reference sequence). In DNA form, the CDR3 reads TGTGCCAGCAGCCCGGGAGGCGCACGGGAATATGGCTACACCTTC. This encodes CASSPGGAREYGYTF.

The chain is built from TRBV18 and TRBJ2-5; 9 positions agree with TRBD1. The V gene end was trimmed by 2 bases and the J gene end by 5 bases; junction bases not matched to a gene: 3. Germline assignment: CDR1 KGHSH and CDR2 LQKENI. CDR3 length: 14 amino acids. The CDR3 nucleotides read TGTGCCAGCTCACCAACCGGGACAGGGGAGACCCAGTACTTC. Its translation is CASSPTGTGETQYF. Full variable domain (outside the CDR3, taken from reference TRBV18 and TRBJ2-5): NAGVMQNPRHLVRRRGQEARLRCSPMKGHSHVYWYRQLPEEGLKFMVYLQKENIIDESGMPKERFSAEFPKEGPSILRIQQVVRGDSAAYFCASSPTGTGETQYFGPGTRLLVL.

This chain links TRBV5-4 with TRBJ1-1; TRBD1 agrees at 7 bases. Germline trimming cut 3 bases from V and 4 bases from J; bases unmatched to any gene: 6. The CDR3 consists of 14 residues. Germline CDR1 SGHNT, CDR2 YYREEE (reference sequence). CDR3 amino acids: CASSSTTGPTEAFF. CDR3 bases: TGTGCCAGCAGCTCGACGACAGGGCCCACTGAAGCTTTCTTT. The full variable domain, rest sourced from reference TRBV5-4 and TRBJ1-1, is ETGVTQSPTHLIKTRGQQVTLRCSSQSGHNTVSWYQQALGQGPQFIFQYYREEENGRGNFPPRFSGLQFPNYSSELNVNALELDDSALYLCASSSTTGPTEAFFGQGTRLTVV.

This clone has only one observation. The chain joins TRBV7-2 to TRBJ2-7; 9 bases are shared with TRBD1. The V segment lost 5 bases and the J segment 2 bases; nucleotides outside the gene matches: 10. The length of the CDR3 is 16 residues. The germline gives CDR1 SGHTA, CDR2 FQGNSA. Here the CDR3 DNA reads TGTGCCAGCAGCCCCGGGACAGGGAGGGGGACCTACGAGCAGTACTTC. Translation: CASSPGTGRGTYEQYF.

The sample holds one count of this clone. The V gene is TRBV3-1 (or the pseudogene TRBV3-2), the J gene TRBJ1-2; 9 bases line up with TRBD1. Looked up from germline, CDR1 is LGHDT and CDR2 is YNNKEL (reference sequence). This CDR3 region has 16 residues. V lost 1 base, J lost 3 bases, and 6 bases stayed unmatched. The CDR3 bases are TGTGCCAGCAGCCAAGGGGGGACAGGGAGAGACTATGGCTACACCTTC. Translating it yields CASSQGGTGRDYGYTF.

The CDR3 sequence: CASSGAGGADPMNTEAFF. The CDR3, as DNA: TGTGCCAGCAGCGGCGCAGGGGGCGCGGATCCGATGAACACTGAAGCTTTCTTT. This chain connects TRBV13 to TRBJ1-1; 8 nucleotides line up with TRBD1. The V segment lost 5 bases and the J segment 0 bases; nucleotides outside the gene matches: 14. The germline V gene has CDR1 PRHDT and CDR2 FYEKMQ (reference sequence). The CDR3 length is 18 residues.

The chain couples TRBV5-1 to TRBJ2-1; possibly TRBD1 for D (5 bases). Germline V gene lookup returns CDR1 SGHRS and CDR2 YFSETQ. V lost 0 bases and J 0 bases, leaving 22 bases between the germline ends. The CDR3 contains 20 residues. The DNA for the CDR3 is TGCGCCAGCAGCTTGGCCTATGGTTATTGGGGCGAGAGCTCCTACAATGAGCAGTTCTTC. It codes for CASSLAYGYWGESSYNEQFF.

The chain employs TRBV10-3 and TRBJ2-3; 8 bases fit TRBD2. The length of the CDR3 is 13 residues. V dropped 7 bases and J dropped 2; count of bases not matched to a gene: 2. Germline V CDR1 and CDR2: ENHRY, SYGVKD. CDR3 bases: TGTGCCATCACGCGGGGGGACACAGATACGCAGTATTTT. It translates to CAITRGDTDTQYF.

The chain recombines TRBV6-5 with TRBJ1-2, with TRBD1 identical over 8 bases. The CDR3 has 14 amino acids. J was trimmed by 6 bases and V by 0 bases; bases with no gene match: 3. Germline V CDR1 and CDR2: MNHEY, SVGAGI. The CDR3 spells CASSYSDREDGYTF. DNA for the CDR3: TGTGCCAGCAGTTACTCGGACAGGGAAGATGGCTACACCTTC.

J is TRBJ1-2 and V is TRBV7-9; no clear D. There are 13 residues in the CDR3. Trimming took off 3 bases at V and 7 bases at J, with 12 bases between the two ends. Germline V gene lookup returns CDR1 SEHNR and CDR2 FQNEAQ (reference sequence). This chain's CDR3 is CASSFDAASGYTF. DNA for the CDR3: TGTGCCAGCAGCTTTGATGCAGCGAGTGGCTACACCTTC.